These T cell receptor beta chains were read from a single sample in a study of blood T cell repertoires in COVID-19. Here immunoSEQ multiplex PCR was the method, and the copy in TCRdb shows in-frame clones only, minus some. The sample lists about 260,000 clones, approximately 90% occurring once. Sequencing was carried out using peripheral blood. The source is a woman aged 40-49 years with acute or convalescent COVID-19. CDR3s include the opening cysteine and the closing phenylalanine or tryptophan. Each record gives: J gene, D gene, V gene, clone size, CDR3 protein, CDR3 DNA. The D gene is left open where the match is weak. Size tells how often a clone was seen (once, few, many) or the class of an expanded clone, and some rows leave it out.

J: TRBJ2-3
D: -
V: TRBV5-4
size: -
CDR3: CASSLTELDSTQYF
DNA: TGTGCCAGCAGCTTAACCGAGCTAGACAGTACGCAGTATTTT

J: TRBJ1-1
D: -
V: TRBV7-3
size: few
CDR3: CASSYDSGNTEAFF
DNA: TGTGCCAGCAGCTACGACAGTGGGAACACTGAAGCTTTCTTT

J: TRBJ2-3
D: -
V: TRBV4-1
size: -
CDR3: CASSQAPAGSTDTQYF
DNA: TGCGCCAGCAGCCAAGCCCCGGCGGGAAGCACAGATACGCAGTATTTT

J: TRBJ1-1
D: TRBD1
V: TRBV7-8
size: once
CDR3: CASSLLDRGTNTEAFF
DNA: TGTGCCAGCAGCTTACTGGACAGGGGCACGAACACTGAAGCTTTCTTT

J: TRBJ1-3
D: TRBD1
V: TRBV11-2
size: -
CDR3: CASSEQGSSGNTIYF
DNA: TGTGCCAGCAGCGAACAGGGGAGCTCTGGAAACACCATATATTTT

J: TRBJ2-3
D: -
V: TRBV11-2
size: -
CDR3: CASSLEYGGPTDTQYF
DNA: TGTGCCAGCAGCTTAGAATACGGGGGGCCTACAGATACGCAGTATTTT

J: TRBJ2-1
D: TRBD2
V: TRBV6-5
size: few
CDR3: CASGTPGLGRHEQFF
DNA: TGTGCCAGCGGCACGCCGGGACTAGGCCGCCATGAGCAGTTCTTC

J: TRBJ1-1
D: -
V: TRBV19
size: -
CDR3: CASMGGLEAFF
DNA: TGTGCCAGTATGGGAGGGCTGGAAGCTTTCTTT

J: TRBJ1-1
D: TRBD1
V: TRBV29-1
size: -
CDR3: CSVGDRDTEAFF
DNA: TGCAGCGTGGGGGACAGGGACACTGAAGCTTTCTTT

J: TRBJ2-3
D: TRBD1
V: TRBV19
size: -
CDR3: CASSWGQGVYTDTQYF
DNA: TGTGCCAGTAGTTGGGGACAGGGGGTTTACACAGATACGCAGTATTTT

J: TRBJ1-1
D: TRBD1
V: TRBV6-5
size: -
CDR3: CATDRTTIANTEAFF
DNA: TGTGCCACGGACAGGACCACAATTGCAAACACTGAAGCTTTCTTT

J: TRBJ1-1
D: TRBD1
V: TRBV19
size: once
CDR3: CASSIEGGSTEAFF
DNA: TGTGCCAGTAGTATAGAAGGGGGCAGTACTGAAGCTTTCTTT

J: TRBJ1-3
D: -
V: TRBV7-9
size: once
CDR3: CASSLGPGLLVNTIYF
DNA: TGTGCCAGCAGCTTAGGACCGGGACTACTGGTAAACACCATATATTTT

J: TRBJ1-2
D: -
V: TRBV15
size: -
CDR3: CATSRDGGRGFDGYTF
DNA: TGTGCCACCAGCAGAGATGGGGGGAGAGGGTTTGATGGCTACACCTTC

J: TRBJ2-3
D: -
V: TRBV11-2
size: -
CDR3: CASSSTGYTDTQYF
DNA: TGTGCCAGCAGCTCAACAGGGTACACAGATACGCAGTATTTT

J: TRBJ2-1
D: -
V: TRBV6-4
size: -
CDR3: CASSPTANSYNEQFF
DNA: TGTGCCAGCAGTCCGACAGCTAACTCCTACAATGAGCAGTTCTTC

J: TRBJ2-2
D: TRBD1
V: TRBV19
size: -
CDR3: CASSGKTGVWGTGELFF
DNA: TGTGCCAGTAGTGGGAAGACAGGGGTCTGGGGGACCGGGGAGCTGTTTTTT

J: TRBJ1-4
D: TRBD1
V: TRBV6-1
size: -
CDR3: CASSEFGQEREKLFF
DNA: TGTGCCAGCAGTGAATTTGGACAGGAGAGGGAAAAACTGTTTTTT

J: TRBJ1-6
D: TRBD1
V: TRBV19
size: -
CDR3: CASSFLGQVDNSPLHF
DNA: TGTGCCAGTAGTTTCCTCGGACAGGTGGATAATTCACCCCTCCACTTT

J: TRBJ2-1
D: TRBD2
V: TRBV29-1
size: -
CDR3: CSVDSLAGGPGNEQFF
DNA: TGCAGCGTTGATAGCCTAGCGGGGGGGCCCGGCAATGAGCAGTTCTTC

J: TRBJ1-2
D: -
V: TRBV30
size: -
CDR3: CAWRAQGIYGYTF
DNA: TGTGCCTGGAGGGCCCAGGGGATTTATGGCTACACCTTC

J: TRBJ1-1
D: -
V: TRBV5-1
size: -
CDR3: CASSLSPSGGLTEAFF
DNA: TGCGCCAGCAGCTTAAGCCCCTCCGGGGGGCTCACTGAAGCTTTCTTT